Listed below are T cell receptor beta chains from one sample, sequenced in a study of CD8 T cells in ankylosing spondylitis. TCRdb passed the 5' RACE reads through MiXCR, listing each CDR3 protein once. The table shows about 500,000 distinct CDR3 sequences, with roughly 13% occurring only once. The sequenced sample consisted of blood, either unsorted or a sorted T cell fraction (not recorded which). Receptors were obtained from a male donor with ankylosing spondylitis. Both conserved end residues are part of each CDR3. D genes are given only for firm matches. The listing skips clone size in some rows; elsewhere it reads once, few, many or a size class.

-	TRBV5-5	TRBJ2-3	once	CASSLGESGTDTQYF	TGTGCCAGCAGCTTGGGGGAGTCGGGCACAGATACGCAGTATTTT
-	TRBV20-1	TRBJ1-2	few	CSARDEGGYGYTF	TGCAGTGCTAGAGATGAGGGGGGCTATGGCTACACCTTC
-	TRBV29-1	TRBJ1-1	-	CSVRAILVGTEAFF	TGCAGCGTCCGGGCGATTCTAGTAGGCACTGAAGCTTTCTTT
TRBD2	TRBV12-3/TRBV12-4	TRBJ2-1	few	CASTTLAGGPGSYNEQFF	TGTGCCAGCACCACACTAGCGGGAGGGCCAGGGTCCTACAATGAGCAGTTCTTC
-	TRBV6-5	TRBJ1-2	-	CASSISDSLRGYTF	TGTGCCAGCAGTATCTCGGACAGTTTACGTGGCTACACCTTC
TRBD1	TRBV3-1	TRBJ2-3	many	CASSPPGWQGAPDTQYF	TGTGCCAGCAGCCCCCCAGGGTGGCAGGGGGCTCCAGATACGCAGTATTTT
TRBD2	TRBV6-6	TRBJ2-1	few	CASSQTSGQFF	TGTGCCAGCAGCCAAACTAGCGGGCAGTTCTTC
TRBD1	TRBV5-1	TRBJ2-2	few	CASSTGTGGLTGELFF	TGCGCCAGCAGCACCGGGACAGGGGGCCTCACCGGGGAGCTGTTTTTT
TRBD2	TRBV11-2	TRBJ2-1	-	CASSSTLAGGGRLGEQFF	TGTGCCAGCAGCTCAACCCTAGCGGGAGGGGGTCGTTTGGGTGAGCAGTTCTTC
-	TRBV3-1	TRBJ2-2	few	CASSPLARTGELFF	TGTGCCAGCAGTCCACTAGCCAGGACCGGGGAGCTGTTTTTT
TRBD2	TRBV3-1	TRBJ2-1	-	CASSQPTSGSNEQFF	TGTGCCAGCAGCCAACCGACTAGCGGGAGCAATGAGCAGTTCTTC
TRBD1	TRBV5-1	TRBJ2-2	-	CASSLGDRVTGELFF	TGCGCCAGCAGTTTGGGGGACAGGGTCACCGGGGAGCTGTTTTTT
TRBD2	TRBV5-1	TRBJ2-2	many	CASSFPAAGARGELFF	TGCGCCAGCAGCTTCCCGGCAGCGGGGGCTCGGGGGGAGCTGTTTTTT
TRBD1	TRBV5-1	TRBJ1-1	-	CASSQGQLNTEAFF	TGCGCCAGCAGCCAGGGACAGCTGAACACTGAAGCTTTCTTT
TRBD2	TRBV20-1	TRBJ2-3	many	CSARAQGTSLKTQYF	TGCAGTGCTAGGGCCCAGGGGACTAGTTTAAAGACGCAGTATTTT
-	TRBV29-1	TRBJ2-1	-	CSARLSDNEQFF	TGCAGCGCAAGACTCTCCGACAATGAGCAGTTCTTC
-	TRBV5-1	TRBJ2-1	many	CASSLWGEEQFF	TGCGCCAGCAGCCTCTGGGGGGAGGAGCAGTTCTTC
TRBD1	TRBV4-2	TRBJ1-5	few	CASSHDAGQVNQPQHF	TGTGCCAGCAGCCATGATGCGGGACAGGTCAATCAGCCCCAGCATTTT
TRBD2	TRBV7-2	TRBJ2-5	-	CASSLDGSSGSETQYF	TGTGCCAGCAGCTTAGATGGGTCTAGCGGGAGTGAGACCCAGTACTTC
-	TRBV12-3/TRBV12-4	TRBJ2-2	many	CASSPRFRTTGELFF	TGTGCCAGCAGTCCACGTTTCAGGACAACCGGGGAGCTGTTTTTT
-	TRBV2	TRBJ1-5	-	CASSEAQRIYQPQHF	TGTGCCAGCAGTGAAGCGCAGAGAATCTATCAGCCCCAGCATTTT
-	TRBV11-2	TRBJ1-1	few	CASSRQQGTTEAFF	TGTGCCAGCAGCCGACAACAGGGTACAACTGAAGCTTTCTTT
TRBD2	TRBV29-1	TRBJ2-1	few	CSVGMLAASYNEQFF	TGCAGCGTTGGTATGCTAGCGGCGAGTTACAATGAGCAGTTCTTC
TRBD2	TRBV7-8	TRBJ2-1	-	CASRYLAGPYNEQFF	TGTGCCAGCAGATACCTAGCGGGCCCCTACAATGAGCAGTTCTTC
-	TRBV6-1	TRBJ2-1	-	CASSHRRDWAEQFF	TGTGCCAGCAGCCACCGGCGGGACTGGGCTGAGCAGTTCTTC
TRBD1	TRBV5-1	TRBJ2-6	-	CASGDSSGANVLTF	TGCGCCAGCGGGGACAGCTCTGGGGCCAACGTCCTGACTTTC
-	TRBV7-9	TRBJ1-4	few	CASSSLGDRPKLFF	TGTGCCAGCAGCTCACTCGGGGACCGGCCCAAACTGTTTTTT
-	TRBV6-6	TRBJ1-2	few	CASSYAGDYGYTF	TGTGCCAGCAGTTACGCCGGGGACTATGGCTACACCTTC
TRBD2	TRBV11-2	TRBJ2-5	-	CASSLTSGRGKTQYF	TGTGCCAGCAGCTTAACTAGCGGGAGGGGGAAGACCCAGTACTTC
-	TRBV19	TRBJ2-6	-	CASSMFVGSGANVLTF	TGTGCCAGTAGTATGTTTGTGGGCTCTGGGGCCAACGTCCTGACTTTC
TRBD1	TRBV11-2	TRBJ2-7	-	CASSSGGTGAYF	TGTGCCAGCAGCTCAGGAGGGACAGGGGCGTACTTC